These 24 T cell receptor beta chains share one sample of origin, sequenced in a study of beta chain features in type 1 diabetes. Every isolated RNA sample was fully reverse transcribed, so sequencing captured expressed TCRB transcripts. TCRdb's table, derived via immunoSEQ multiplex PCR, lists solely in-frame clones and lacks some. The profile shows under 950,000 clones, 15% to 20% of them singletons. Sequencing was carried out using naive CD4+ T cells from blood. All receptors derive from a woman between 18 and 29 years old in good health.

The rearrangement joins TRBV10-3 to TRBJ1-2; no clear D. The V and J ends lost 2 bases and 8 bases respectively, with 18 bases between them. The CDR3 is 15 residues long. Per the germline V gene, CDR1 is ENHRY and CDR2 is SYGVKD. CDR3 sequence (DNA): TGTGCCATCAGTGAGGAGAATGGACCGGGAACCGGCTACACCTTC. This translates into CAISEENGPGTGYTF.

This clone was found a few times. V gene TRBV4-3 combines with J gene TRBJ2-2, with 7 positions matching TRBD1. V lost 0 bases, J lost 0 bases, and 7 bases stayed unmatched. The CDR3 has 18 amino acids. CDR1 is LGHNA, CDR2 YSLEER, per germline. The CDR3 nucleotides read TGCGCCAGCAGCCAAGAGGGACAGCATAGTGCGAACACCGGGGAGCTGTTTTTT. Amino acid sequence: CASSQEGQHSANTGELFF.

V usage is TRBV7-9 and J usage is TRBJ2-2, with D hard to call. Per the germline V gene, CDR1 is SEHNR and CDR2 is FQNEAQ (reference sequence). Trimming shortened V by 4 bases and J by 4 bases, and 19 bases separated the two germline ends. This CDR3 region has 17 residues. The CDR3 coding sequence is TGTGCCAGCAGCTCACGTCGGGCCCTTCCGCCCACCGGGGAGCTGTTTTTT. The encoded protein is CASSSRRALPPTGELFF.

This clone was seen a few times. This chain connects TRBV27 to TRBJ2-7; 7 bases are a match to TRBD2. This CDR3 spans 16 amino acids. The germline gives CDR1 MNHEY, CDR2 SMNVEV (reference sequence). The J segment lost 3 bases and the V segment lost 2 bases, leaving 10 bases of the junction unmatched. The CDR3 DNA reads TGTGCCAGCAGTTTAGGCCCCCCGGGACTAAACTACGAGCAGTACTTC. As protein: CASSLGPPGLNYEQYF.

The rearrangement uses TRBV5-1 and TRBJ2-2; 10 bases fit TRBD2. Germline CDR1 and CDR2: SGHRS and YFSETQ. The CDR3 sequence is 15 residues long. Trimming took 0 bases from V and 6 from J; bases not matched to a gene: 2. The CDR3 protein is CASSLGTSGSGELFF. The CDR3, as DNA: TGCGCCAGCAGCTTGGGGACTAGCGGATCCGGGGAGCTGTTTTTT.

The chain has TRBV15 and TRBJ1-1, with no clear D. V shed 0 bases and J shed 7 bases, with 24 bases lying between them. This CDR3 comprises 18 residues. Germline CDR1 LNHNV, CDR2 YYDKDF (reference sequence). The CDR3 DNA follows: TGTGCCACCAGCAGAGAAATGAGGGTTGTCGGCGGCGGGATTGAAGCTTTCTTT. It translates to CATSREMRVVGGGIEAFF.

The V and J genes are TRBV7-2 and TRBJ2-7; no clear D. Germline V CDR1 and CDR2: SGHTA, FQGNSA. This CDR3 has 15 amino acids. V was cut by 2 bases and J by 2 bases, with 13 bases left in between. The DNA for the CDR3 is TGTGCCAGCAGCTTAAAGAGTTCGGCGGCCTACGAGCAGTACTTC. Its translation: CASSLKSSAAYEQYF.

This clone was observed a handful of times. The V call is TRBV4-2, the J call TRBJ2-1, with D perhaps TRBD2 (5 bases). Germline-derived CDR1 and CDR2 are LGHNA and YNFKEQ. Trimming took off 3 bases at V and 7 bases at J, with 16 bases between the two ends. This CDR3 has 15 amino acids. The CDR3 DNA reads TGTGCCAGCAGCCAGCTGATGGCTAGCACTAATGAGCAGTTCTTC. This gives the protein CASSQLMASTNEQFF.

This clone was recorded only once. The chain has TRBV18 and TRBJ2-5; D possibly corresponds to TRBD1 (5 bases). Trimming took 4 bases from V and 1 from J, leaving 10 bases between them. CDR1 is KGHSH, CDR2 LQKENI, per germline. The length of the CDR3 is 14 residues. CDR3 loop: CASSRRQSQETQYF. The CDR3 DNA sequence: TGTGCCAGCTCACGTAGACAGAGCCAAGAGACCCAGTACTTC.

The V and J genes are TRBV11-2 and TRBJ2-1; no clear D. Trimming removed 3 bases at V and 9 bases at J, with 18 bases between. CDR1 is SGHAT, CDR2 FQNNGV, per germline. CDR3 length equals 15 residues. The CDR3 loop is CASSFTRGLQSEQFF. The CDR3 DNA is TGTGCCAGCAGCTTTACCCGAGGTCTTCAATCTGAGCAGTTCTTC.

Only a few counts were recorded for this clone. CDR3 nucleotides: TGCGCCAGCAGCTTGCGGAGCCTCACAGATACGCAGTATTTT. It is translated as CASSLRSLTDTQYF. The V call is TRBV5-1, the J call TRBJ2-3, with no clear D. Germline lookup yields CDR1 SGHRS and CDR2 YFSETQ. The CDR3 sequence is 14 residues long. V gave up 1 base and J gave up 2 bases, with 8 bases separating them.

V usage is TRBV5-6 and J usage is TRBJ1-2, with TRBD1 matching over 7 bases. Looked up from germline, CDR1 is SGHDT and CDR2 is YYEEEE. This CDR3 is 15 amino acids long. J lost 4 bases, V lost 1 base, and 7 bases had no gene match. The DNA for the CDR3 is TGTGCCAGCAGCTTGACCCCAGGGGGTCTCTATGGCTACACCTTC. It yields the protein CASSLTPGGLYGYTF.

This clone was recorded a few times. J is TRBJ2-3 and V is TRBV7-2; TRBD2 aligns across 7 bases. Germline loops: CDR1 SGHTA, CDR2 FQGNSA. The CDR3 length is 18 residues. V dropped 5 bases and J dropped 4; count of bases not matched to a gene: 18. Written as DNA, the CDR3 is TGTGCCAGCAGCCTGAGTCCTGTGAGGCGGGAGAGAGCAGATACGCAGTATTTT. Its protein is CASSLSPVRRERADTQYF.

This clone has more than one count but fewer than ten. This sequence joins TRBV5-6 and TRBJ2-7; D might be TRBD1 or TRBD2, each matching 5 bases. V was clipped by 0 bases and J by 3 bases, with 10 bases between them. Germline loops: CDR1 SGHDT, CDR2 YYEEEE. This CDR3 is built from 14 residues. The chain's CDR3 is CASSLEGDLYEQYF. CDR3 bases: TGTGCCAGCAGCTTGGAAGGGGACCTCTACGAGCAGTACTTC.

This clone was seen more than once but under ten times. The V call is TRBV2, the J call TRBJ1-1; D is uncertain. The CDR3 consists of 13 residues. The germline V gene has CDR1 SNHLY and CDR2 FYNNEI. The V end lost 6 bases, the J end lost 6 bases, and 14 bases lay between the germline ends. CDR3 bases: TGTGCCAGCAGCCGTATTGAGGGCCCTGAAGCTTTCTTT. Its translation is CASSRIEGPEAFF.

The rearrangement joins TRBV6-5 to TRBJ2-2; D possibly corresponds to TRBD2 (6 bases). Per germline, CDR1 MNHEY and CDR2 SVGAGI. The CDR3 has 14 amino acids. V dropped 6 bases and J dropped 6 bases, with 14 bases sitting between them. The DNA of the CDR3 is TGTGCCAGCAGACGCTTCGGGGGAGCCGGGGAGCTGTTTTTT. This encodes CASRRFGGAGELFF.

The chain is built from TRBV7-9 and TRBJ2-4; 10 bases map to TRBD2. The CDR3 is made up of 14 amino acids. Germline V gene sequence: CDR1 SEHNR, CDR2 FQNEAQ (reference sequence). Losses at the gene ends were 4 bases for V and 8 bases for J; bases not matched to a gene: 5. For the CDR3, the DNA is TGTGCCAGCAGCTCCCACGGACTAGCGGACATTCAGTACTTC. Translating it yields CASSSHGLADIQYF.

This clone was seen more than once but under ten times. V usage is TRBV18 and J usage is TRBJ1-2; D is possibly TRBD1 (6 bases). Germline V lookup: CDR1 KGHSH, CDR2 LQKENI. Trimming left V 6 bases short and J 8 bases short, with 22 bases between. The CDR3 totals 15 residues. The CDR3 DNA reads TGTGCCAGCTCCCGACCGGACAGCCCGATGAAAGGCTACACCTTC. Translation: CASSRPDSPMKGYTF.

The chain has TRBV6-5 and TRBJ2-1; D not resolved. The CDR3 is 14 residues long. Trimming removed 5 bases from V and 2 bases from J, with 10 bases in between. The germline CDR1 and CDR2 sequences are MNHEY and SVGAGI. CDR3 in DNA: TGTGCCAGCAGTGGAAGGCCGACCTACAATGAGCAGTTCTTC. This encodes CASSGRPTYNEQFF.

This clone was counted only a few times. J is TRBJ2-7 and V is TRBV7-2; 10 nucleotides line up with TRBD2. Germline-derived CDR1 and CDR2 are SGHTA and FQGNSA. With V trimmed by 5 bases and J by 1 base, 5 bases remained unmatched. There are 15 residues in the CDR3. CDR3 in DNA: TGTGCCAGCAGCCTGACTAGCGGGCCTTCCTACGAGCAGTACTTC. Translated, it gives CASSLTSGPSYEQYF.

This chain uses TRBV7-9 with TRBJ2-1; D is unclear. Germline assignment: CDR1 SEHNR and CDR2 FQNEAQ (reference sequence). The CDR3 runs to 15 residues. The V and J ends lost 5 bases and 5 bases respectively, with 16 bases between them. CDR3 in amino acids: CASSRKTTGNNEQFF. CDR3 DNA sequence: TGTGCCAGCAGCCGTAAAACGACTGGAAACAATGAGCAGTTCTTC.

This clone was detected only a few times. The chain recombines TRBV4-3 with TRBJ2-7; a weak D match, TRBD2 (6 bases). CDR3 length: 13 residues. Germline CDR1 and CDR2: LGHNA and YSLEER. Trimming left V 4 bases short and J 7 bases short, with 14 bases between. This CDR3 is CASSRDWSGEQYF. The CDR3, as DNA: TGCGCCAGCAGCCGGGACTGGAGTGGGGAGCAGTACTTC.

The chain recombines TRBV5-4 with TRBJ2-2; TRBD1 matches 7 bases. V shed 3 bases and J 3 bases; nucleotides not matched to a gene: 11. This CDR3 region has 17 residues. The germline CDR1 and CDR2 sequences are SGHNT and YYREEE (reference sequence). CDR3 loop: CASSSTGTAGDTGELFF. CDR3 nucleotide sequence: TGTGCCAGCAGCTCAACCGGGACAGCAGGTGACACCGGGGAGCTGTTTTTT.

This CDR3 reads CASSYSLNTGELFF. The CDR3 nucleotides are TGTGCCAGCAGTTACTCCCTGAACACCGGGGAGCTGTTTTTT. The rearrangement links TRBV6-5 to TRBJ2-2; D remains unclear. The CDR3 covers 14 residues. The germline V gene encodes CDR1 MNHEY and CDR2 SVGAGI. The ends were cut back, 0 bases at V and 1 base at J, with 3 bases in the middle.